The 18 T cell receptor beta chains in this list originate from one sample, sequenced in a study of Ad26.COV2.S vaccination and SARS-CoV-2 variants. Stated treatment: about 20 received Ad26.COV2.S at low or high dose, single or two shots; about five received placebo; per-sample allocation not given. Sampling happened 63 days after the first vaccine or placebo injection. The protocol was immunoSEQ multiplex PCR, while the TCRdb copy is restricted to in-frame clones and leaves out a portion. The sample carries over 350,000 clones, roughly nine tenths recorded once. Material: peripheral blood, obtained in a trial of Ad26.COV2.S vaccine versus placebo. The receptor set was obtained from a person between 18 and 60 years old who received the Ad26.COV2.S COVID-19 vaccine or a placebo.

The rearrangement joins TRBV27 to TRBJ1-5; tentatively, D is TRBD1 (5 bases). V shed 3 bases and J shed 6 bases, with 9 bases lying between them. The CDR3 length is 13 residues. CDR1 and CDR2 from the germline V gene are MNHEY and SMNVEV (reference sequence). In DNA, the CDR3 is TGTGCCAGCAGTTTGTCTGGGGGTCAGCCCCAGCATTTT. It specifies CASSLSGGQPQHF.

V is TRBV7-8 and J is TRBJ1-2, with D possibly TRBD1 on 6 matching bases. The CDR3 totals 18 residues. The germline V and J ends were trimmed by 2 bases and 4 bases, with 23 bases remaining between them. Per the germline V gene, CDR1 is SGHVS and CDR2 is FQNEAQ. The CDR3 sequence is CASSLYDRSSFSRYGYTF. CDR3 in DNA: TGTGCCAGCAGCTTATACGACAGGTCCTCTTTTTCCCGCTATGGCTACACCTTC. Looking up the rest from reference TRBV7-8 and TRBJ1-2 gives the full variable domain: GAGVSQSPRYKVAKRGQDVALRCDPISGHVSLFWYQQALGQGPEFLTYFQNEAQLDKSGLPSDRFFAERPEGSVSTLKIQRTQQEDSAVYLCASSLYDRSSFSRYGYTFGSGTRLTVV.

This rearrangement joins TRBV5-1 to TRBJ2-7; D not certain. CDR1 SGHRS and CDR2 YFSETQ come from the germline V gene. V was cut by 2 bases and J by 2 bases, with 8 bases left in between. The CDR3 extends over 13 amino acids. CDR3 protein: CASSFTDAYEQYF. The CDR3 region has the DNA TGCGCCAGCAGCTTCACAGATGCCTACGAGCAGTACTTC.

J is TRBJ1-1 and V is TRBV14; D unclear. V dropped 0 bases and J dropped 0 bases, with 8 bases sitting between them. CDR3 size: 15 residues. In germline, CDR1 is SGHDN, CDR2 FVKESK. In DNA, the CDR3 is TGTGCCAGCAGCCAAGATGAAGTTTTGAACACTGAAGCTTTCTTT. Its translation is CASSQDEVLNTEAFF.

The V call is TRBV4-3, the J call TRBJ1-1; D gene uncertain. V was trimmed by 0 bases and J by 2 bases, leaving 10 bases between them. CDR3 length: 15 residues. CDR1 LGHNA and CDR2 YSLEER come from the germline V gene. The CDR3 here is CASSQEFSENTEAFF. The CDR3 nucleotides are TGCGCCAGCAGCCAAGAATTTTCAGAAAACACTGAAGCTTTCTTT.

This clone was observed a handful of times. The gene calls are TRBV5-4 and TRBJ1-2, with 12 bases identical to TRBD1. The length of the CDR3 is 15 residues. After removal of 4 bases from V and 7 bases from J, the junction contained 8 bases not matched to a gene. Germline CDR1 is SGHNT and CDR2 is YYREEE (reference sequence). The CDR3 coding sequence is TGTGCCAGCAGCACCCGGGACAGGGGGCTTATTGGCTACACCTTC. As protein: CASSTRDRGLIGYTF. Together with reference TRBV5-4 and TRBJ1-2, the CDR3 gives the full variable domain: ETGVTQSPTHLIKTRGQQVTLRCSSQSGHNTVSWYQQALGQGPQFIFQYYREEENGRGNFPPRFSGLQFPNYSSELNVNALELDDSALYLCASSTRDRGLIGYTFGSGTRLTVV.

The chain employs TRBV5-1 and TRBJ1-2; D gene unclear. Germline CDR1 SGHRS, CDR2 YFSETQ. CDR3 size: 16 residues. The ends were cut back, 0 bases at V and 4 bases at J, with 16 bases in the middle. CDR3 in DNA: TGCGCCAGCAGCTTGGCCATGGGAAGGGCCCTCTATGGCTACACCTTC. Encoded protein: CASSLAMGRALYGYTF.

The chain joins TRBV2 to TRBJ2-3; tentatively, D is TRBD1 (6 bases). The CDR3 is 11 amino acids. Germline loops: CDR1 SNHLY, CDR2 FYNNEI. Trimming pared 8 bases from V and 4 bases from J, leaving 7 bases between. CDR3 DNA: TGTGCCAGCGCAGGGGCAGATACGCAGTATTTT. This codes for CASAGADTQYF. The complete variable domain, with remaining parts taken from reference TRBV2 and TRBJ2-3, reads EPEVTQTPSHQVTQMGQEVILRCVPISNHLYFYWYRQILGQKVEFLVSFYNNEISEKSEIFDDQFSVERPDGSNFTLKIRSTKLEDSAMYFCASAGADTQYFGPGTRLTVL.

This sequence joins TRBV15 and TRBJ1-5; unclear D gene. V shed 0 bases and J shed 10 bases, with 4 bases lying between them. This CDR3 region has 11 residues. Germline V gives CDR1 LNHNV, CDR2 YYDKDF (reference sequence). Here the CDR3 reads CATSRDGPQHF. The DNA for the CDR3 is TGTGCCACCAGCAGAGACGGCCCCCAGCATTTT.

This clone was observed a few times. The V and J genes are TRBV2 and TRBJ1-2; D is ambiguous. Germline-derived CDR1 and CDR2 are SNHLY and FYNNEI. V dropped 7 bases and J dropped 0 bases, with 6 bases sitting between them. This CDR3 spans 12 amino acids. CDR3 nucleotide sequence: TGTGCCAGCACGCTATCTAACTATGGCTACACCTTC. As protein: CASTLSNYGYTF.

The V and J genes are TRBV6-6 and TRBJ1-2; possibly TRBD1 for D (5 bases). Trimming took off 6 bases at V and 8 bases at J, with 25 bases between the two ends. Per the germline V gene, CDR1 is MNHNY and CDR2 is SVGAGI (reference sequence). The CDR3 is 16 amino acids. The CDR3 sequence: CASSQLVTQGMEGYTF. CDR3 DNA: TGTGCCAGCAGCCAACTCGTCACCCAGGGTATGGAGGGCTACACCTTC.

The chain has TRBV5-1 and TRBJ1-2, with D possibly being TRBD1 (6 bases). V lost 4 bases, J lost 4 bases, and 14 bases lay in between. The germline V gene has CDR1 SGHRS and CDR2 YFSETQ. There are 14 residues in the CDR3. CDR3 region: CASSPDRPSYGYTF. Written as DNA, the CDR3 is TGCGCCAGCAGCCCGGACAGACCTAGCTATGGCTACACCTTC.

The rearrangement links TRBV5-1 to TRBJ1-4; TRBD1 is a possible D gene (6 bases). This CDR3 contains 14 residues. CDR1 is SGHRS, CDR2 YFSETQ, per germline. Trimming shortened V by 1 base and J by 7 bases, and 11 bases separated the two germline ends. CDR3: CASSLRRGGEKLFF. The CDR3, as DNA: TGCGCCAGCAGCTTGCGCAGGGGTGGTGAAAAACTGTTTTTT. Variable domain in full (rest from reference TRBV5-1 and TRBJ1-4): KAGVTQTPRYLIKTRGQQVTLSCSPISGHRSVSWYQQTPGQGLQFLFEYFSETQRNKGNFPGRFSGRQFSNSRSEMNVSTLELGDSALYLCASSLRRGGEKLFFGSGTQLSVL.

This chain links TRBV21-1 with TRBJ1-5; the table's D gene call, TRBD1, was not cross checked with the DNA. TRBV21-1 is a pseudogene locus. The CDR3 consists of 14 residues. The CDR3 reads CAIYTSYSNQPQHF. CDR3 nucleotides: TGTGCCATATACACCTCGTATAGCAATCAGCCCCAGCATTTT.

This chain links TRBV11-2 with TRBJ1-6, with TRBD1 as a possible D gene (6 bases). Germline CDR1 reads SGHAT; CDR2 reads FQNNGV. V lost 5 bases and J lost 13, with 21 bases in between. The length of the CDR3 is 15 residues. CDR3 amino acids: CASSSIKGGRVPLHF. The CDR3 region has the DNA TGTGCCAGCAGCAGTATCAAGGGGGGGCGCGTGCCCCTCCACTTT. Based on the CDR3 plus reference TRBV11-2 and TRBJ1-6, the full variable domain is EAGVAQSPRYKIIEKRQSVAFWCNPISGHATLYWYQQILGQGPKLLIQFQNNGVVDDSQLPKDRFSAERLKGVDSTLKIQPAKLEDSAVYLCASSSIKGGRVPLHFGNGTRLTVT.

The chain employs TRBV11-3 and TRBJ2-1, with 9 nucleotides matching TRBD1. The germline CDR1 and CDR2 sequences are SGHNT and YENEEA. V was clipped by 5 bases and J by 8 bases; unmatched bases: 7. The CDR3 is 14 residues long. The CDR3 sequence is CASSPGTGTDEQFF. The DNA of the CDR3 is TGTGCCAGCAGCCCCGGGACAGGGACGGATGAGCAGTTCTTC. Full variable domain (outside the CDR3, taken from reference TRBV11-3 and TRBJ2-1): EAGVVQSPRYKIIEKKQPVAFWCNPISGHNTLYWYLQNLGQGPELLIRYENEEAVDDSQLPKDRFSAERLKGVDSTLKIQPAELGDSAVYLCASSPGTGTDEQFFGPGTRLTVL.

The chain carries TRBV7-9 and TRBJ2-1; 13 bases fit TRBD2. CDR1 is SEHNR, CDR2 FQNEAQ, per germline (reference sequence). The CDR3 has 17 residues. The V gene end was trimmed by 4 bases and the J gene end by 7 bases; junction bases not matched to a gene: 10. The CDR3 loop reads CASSSGLAGEFRNEQFF. The CDR3, as DNA: TGTGCCAGCAGCTCCGGACTAGCGGGGGAATTTAGGAATGAGCAGTTCTTC.

This clone was seen just once. The chain couples TRBV7-9 to TRBJ2-5, with 7 bases fitting TRBD2. The germline V gene has CDR1 SEHNR and CDR2 FQNEAQ (reference sequence). The CDR3 consists of 12 residues. With 4 bases clipped from V and 5 bases from J, the junction kept 1 base outside the gene matches. The CDR3 here is CASSSGGETQYF. DNA for the CDR3: TGTGCCAGCAGCTCCGGGGGGGAGACCCAGTACTTC. The full variable domain, in which reference TRBV7-9 and TRBJ2-5 provide the parts outside the CDR3, is DTGVSQNPRHKITKRGQNVTFRCDPISEHNRLYWYRQTLGQGPEFLTYFQNEAQLEKSRLLSDRFSAERPKGSFSTLEIQRTEQGDSAMYLCASSSGGETQYFGPGTRLLVL.